This is a list of T cell receptor beta chains from one sample in a study of T cells after posttransplantation cyclophosphamide. Profiling relied on immunoSEQ multiplex PCR, and the TCRdb table lists in-frame clones only, not all of them. The sample lists 30,000 to 45,000 clones; roughly 78% were seen once. Sequences were derived from CD4+ T cells sorted from blood, sampled roughly 1,900 days after a stem cell transplant with posttransplant cyclophosphamide. These receptors were obtained from a female patient aged 40-50 years who received an allogeneic stem cell transplant from a related donor, was CMV-positive, and had no GVHD. Some T cells may be supplied by the graft donor. Both conserved end residues are part of each CDR3. Fields, in order: clone size, J gene, CDR3 length, V gene, D gene, CDR3 DNA, CDR3 protein. A D gene is named only where the DNA matches it firmly. Clone size, where shown, is once, few, many, or a class for clones that have expanded.

-	TRBJ1-6	16	TRBV5-1	TRBD1	TGCGCCAGCAGCTTGGCCGCACAGGGGGCTCGGTCACCCCTCCACTTT	CASSLAAQGARSPLHF
-	TRBJ1-5	14	TRBV27	TRBD1	TGTGCCAGCAGTTCGGACAGGGGGTATCAGCCCCAGCATTTT	CASSSDRGYQPQHF
few	TRBJ2-7	14	TRBV15	TRBD1	TGTGCCACCAGCAGAGGGGACAGTGGTTACGAGCAGTACTTC	CATSRGDSGYEQYF
once	TRBJ2-7	13	TRBV7-2	-	TGTGCCAGCAGCCGGTCGCCTTCCTACGAGCAGTACTTC	CASSRSPSYEQYF
few	TRBJ1-5	15	TRBV5-1	-	TGCGCCAGCAGCTTGGACAGGATCAGCAATCAGCCCCAGCATTTT	CASSLDRISNQPQHF
-	TRBJ2-3	16	TRBV2	TRBD2	TGTGCCAGCAGGGGGACCGGACTAGCGGGTACAGATACGCAGTATTTT	CASRGTGLAGTDTQYF
-	TRBJ1-3	15	TRBV5-4	-	TGTGCCAGCAGCCCCGGGGGGGCTCAAAGACACACCATATATTTT	CASSPGGAQRHTIYF
-	TRBJ2-7	11	TRBV20-1	-	TGCAGTGGGTGGGGGGGGCGGGAGCAGTACTTC	CSGWGGREQYF
few	TRBJ1-5	14	TRBV10-3	-	TGTGCCATCAGTGCGGCAGGAGGGAATCAGCCCCAGCATTTT	CAISAAGGNQPQHF
-	TRBJ2-5	15	TRBV7-3	-	TGTGCCAGCAGCTTAACGGGCTCGAAGCAAGAGACCCAGTACTTC	CASSLTGSKQETQYF
-	TRBJ2-1	15	TRBV7-3	-	TGTGCCAGCAGCCCGTACCCCGGGAGCGGCAATGAGCAGTTCTTC	CASSPYPGSGNEQFF
-	TRBJ1-1	14	TRBV10-3	TRBD1	TGTGCCATCAGATTGTCCCAGGGGGACACTGAAGCTTTCTTT	CAIRLSQGDTEAFF
-	TRBJ1-5	12	TRBV29-1	TRBD1	TGCAGCGTGGGGACAGGGGATCAGCCCCAGCATTTT	CSVGTGDQPQHF
-	TRBJ1-6	17	TRBV5-3	-	TGTGCCAGAAGCTTCGGGTGTGACGGGACACCTAATTCACCCCTCCACTTT	CARSFGCDGTPNSPLHF
once	TRBJ2-1	15	TRBV15	TRBD2	TGTGCCACCAGCATTAGCGGGGGGGCCGTCGATGAGCAGTTCTTC	CATSISGGAVDEQFF
-	TRBJ2-7	14	TRBV7-9	-	TGTGCCAGCAGCTTACCCACGGCGGCCTACGAGCAGTACTTC	CASSLPTAAYEQYF
-	TRBJ1-1	15	TRBV7-2	-	TGTGCCAGCAGCCCCCTGGTCAGGGGAAGCACTGAAGCTTTCTTT	CASSPLVRGSTEAFF
-	TRBJ2-2	16	TRBV14	-	TGTGCCAGCAGCCTTCTCGGACAGAGGGGCACCGGGGAGCTGTTTTTT	CASSLLGQRGTGELFF
few	TRBJ1-3	12	TRBV15	-	TGTGCCACCAGCCCCCGGGGAAACACCATATATTTT	CATSPRGNTIYF
-	TRBJ2-3	14	TRBV6-6	-	TGTGCCAGCAGTTACTCTTCCCAACGGGATACGCAGTATTTT	CASSYSSQRDTQYF
-	TRBJ1-3	15	TRBV7-9	-	TGTGCCAGCAGCATCCTCAGGGAATCTGGAAACACCATATATTTT	CASSILRESGNTIYF
-	TRBJ2-7	13	TRBV6-1	TRBD1	TGTGCCAGCATACGACAGGGGAAGGGCGAGCAGTACTTC	CASIRQGKGEQYF
-	TRBJ2-1	17	TRBV9	-	TGTGCCAGCAGCGTAGAGGTCGGGACAAGCTCCTACAATGAGCAGTTCTTC	CASSVEVGTSSYNEQFF
-	TRBJ1-1	15	TRBV27	-	TGTGCCAGCAATAATCCGATTCACAAGAACACTGAAGCTTTCTTT	CASNNPIHKNTEAFF
-	TRBJ1-4	14	TRBV19	TRBD1	TGTGCCAGTAGAACGACAGGGGTCGGGGAAAAACTGTTTTTT	CASRTTGVGEKLFF
once	TRBJ2-5	15	TRBV2	-	TGTGCCAGCAGCACCCTGGGAGACCATCAGCAGACCCAGTACTTC	CASSTLGDHQQTQYF
-	TRBJ1-4	14	TRBV18	-	TGTGCCAGCTCACGTACGGGTTTTAATGAAAAACTGTTTTTT	CASSRTGFNEKLFF
-	TRBJ2-3	14	TRBV4-2	-	TGTGCCAGCAGCCAAGCCGGGGGTGCAGATACGCAGTATTTT	CASSQAGGADTQYF
few	TRBJ1-2	15	TRBV5-4	-	TGTGCCAGCAGGAAGAACAGGGCGGAGAACTATGGCTACACCTTC	CASRKNRAENYGYTF
-	TRBJ2-7	15	TRBV11-2	-	TGTGCCAGCAGCTTAGAGATTGGGACATTGTACGAGCAGTACTTC	CASSLEIGTLYEQYF
-	TRBJ1-1	15	TRBV5-1	-	TGCGCCAGCAGCTTGGCAGGGACTGGGAACACTGAAGCTTTCTTT	CASSLAGTGNTEAFF
medium-sized	TRBJ2-5	14	TRBV6-1	-	TGTGCCAGCAGTGTTATGATCTCGGAGACGACCCAGTACTTC	CASSVMISETTQYF
-	TRBJ2-1	14	TRBV25-1	TRBD1	TGTGCCAGCAGTGAGGACAGGGTCCACAATGAGCAGTTCTTC	CASSEDRVHNEQFF
-	TRBJ2-6	16	TRBV19	-	TGTGCCAGTAGTATGGGGAGTGCTGGTGGGGCCAACGTCCTGACTTTC	CASSMGSAGGANVLTF
-	TRBJ1-6	16	TRBV5-5	-	TGTGCCAGCAGCCTACAGAGAAGCTCCTATAATTCACCCCTCCACTTT	CASSLQRSSYNSPLHF
-	TRBJ1-1	14	TRBV5-1	-	TGCGCCAGCAGCCGCTCGGGACAGAACACTGAAGCTTTCTTT	CASSRSGQNTEAFF
-	TRBJ1-2	14	TRBV5-4	-	TGTGCCAGCAGCATGGCCGGAGGGTACTATGGCTACACCTTC	CASSMAGGYYGYTF